Sequencing of this T cell receptor beta chain was carried out in a study of T-cell reconstitution after alpha-beta-depleted transplantation in children. This clonotype showed up many times. Its antigen remains unknown. Unique molecular identifiers featured in how the TCRbeta library was prepared. TCRdb re-called the PCR reads with MiXCR, one entry per CDR3 protein. The sample lists about 300,000 distinct CDR3 sequences; over 7.5% were seen once. CDR3 length equals 14 residues. Trimming removed 5 bases at V and 3 bases at J, with 14 bases between. Germline CDR1 reads MNHNS; CDR2 reads SASEGT. The study, taken as a whole, reports: After transplant, at about two months, alpha-beta T cells were reportedly derived from several hundred expanded graft clones. At the one-year point after transplant, T-cell counts and TCRbeta diversity were found to come mostly from T cells that had been newly produced. Several patients had high TCRbeta diversity at day 60; it came from surviving recipient T cells and thymic progenitors.

The sample consisted of peripheral blood, taken 360 days after TCRalphabeta/CD19-depleted stem cell transplant. The chain recombines TRBV6-1 with TRBJ2-7; D is unresolved. The clonotype was recovered from a female patient aged 2 to 10 who had a stem cell transplant for Fanconi anemia, so the T cells may come from the graft donor. The CDR3 DNA follows: TGTGCCAGCAGTCAACCTTACGGGCACTACGAGCAGTACTTC. Translated, it gives CASSQPYGHYEQYF.